This TCR beta chain was retrieved from a study of cytomegalovirus exposure and HLA in healthy donors. The study, taken as a whole, reports: When the data were analyzed later, several of the most significant clusters appeared to be linked to common viral pathogens. An analysis done earlier found most TCR beta V segments productive about 87% or about 30% of the time. Cytomegalovirus association was assigned to under 200 TCR beta chains.

A remark on this clone: As yet, its antigen is unknown.

13 Jbeta primers and 60 Vbeta primers were used for the PCR. Data came from immunoSEQ multiplex PCR; TCRdb stores just in-frame clones and leaves some out. The table shows fewer than 200,000 clones, with 65% to 80% occurring only once. The germline V gene encodes CDR1 SNHLY and CDR2 FYNNEI. This CDR3 spans 13 amino acids. Trimming removed 8 bases from V and 0 bases from J, with 10 bases in between. The rearrangement joins TRBV2 to TRBJ1-2, with TRBD1 as a possible D gene (6 bases). The sequence came from a man between 35 and 55 years old in good health and CMV-seronegative. Sequenced input: PBMCs. Here the CDR3 DNA reads TGTGCCAGCGGGGGGGCGGCTAACTATGGCTACACCTTC. Encoded protein: CASGGAANYGYTF.